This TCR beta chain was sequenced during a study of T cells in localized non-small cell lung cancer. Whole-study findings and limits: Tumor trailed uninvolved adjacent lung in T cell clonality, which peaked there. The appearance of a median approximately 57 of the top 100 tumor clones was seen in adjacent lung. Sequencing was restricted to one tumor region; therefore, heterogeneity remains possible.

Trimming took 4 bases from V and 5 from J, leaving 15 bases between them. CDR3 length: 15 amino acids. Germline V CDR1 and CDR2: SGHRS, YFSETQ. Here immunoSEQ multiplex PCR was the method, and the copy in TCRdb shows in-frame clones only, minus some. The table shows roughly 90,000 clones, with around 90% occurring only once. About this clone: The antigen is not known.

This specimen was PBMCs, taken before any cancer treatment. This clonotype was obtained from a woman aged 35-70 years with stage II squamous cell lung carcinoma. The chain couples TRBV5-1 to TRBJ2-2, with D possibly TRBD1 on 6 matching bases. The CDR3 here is CASSPLTGLTGELFF. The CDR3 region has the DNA TGCGCCAGCAGCCCATTAACAGGGTTGACCGGGGAGCTGTTTTTT. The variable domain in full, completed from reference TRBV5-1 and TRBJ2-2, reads KAGVTQTPRYLIKTRGQQVTLSCSPISGHRSVSWYQQTPGQGLQFLFEYFSETQRNKGNFPGRFSGRQFSNSRSEMNVSTLELGDSALYLCASSPLTGLTGELFFGEGSRLTVL.